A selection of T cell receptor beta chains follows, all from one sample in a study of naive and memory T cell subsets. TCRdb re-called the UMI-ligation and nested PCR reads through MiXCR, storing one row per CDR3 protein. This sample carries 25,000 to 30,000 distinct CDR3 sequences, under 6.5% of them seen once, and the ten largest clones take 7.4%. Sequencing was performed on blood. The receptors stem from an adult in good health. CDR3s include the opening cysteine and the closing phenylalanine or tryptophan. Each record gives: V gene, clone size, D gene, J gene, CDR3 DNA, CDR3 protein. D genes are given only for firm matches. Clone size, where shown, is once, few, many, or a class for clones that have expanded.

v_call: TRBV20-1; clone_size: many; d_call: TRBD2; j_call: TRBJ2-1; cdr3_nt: TGCAGTGCCCGAGACGGGACTAGCGGCTACAATGAGCAGTTCTTC; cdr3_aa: CSARDGTSGYNEQFF
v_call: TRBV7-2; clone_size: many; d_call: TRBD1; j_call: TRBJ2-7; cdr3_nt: TGTGCCAGCAGCCCGGGACAGGGTACACTCGGGACGTTC; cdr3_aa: CASSPGQGTLGTF
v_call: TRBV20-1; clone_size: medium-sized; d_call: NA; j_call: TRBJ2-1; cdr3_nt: TGCAGTGCTAAAGAACCGTTGACCGCCCCCACTAGTTTCAATGAGCAGTTCTTC; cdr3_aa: CSAKEPLTAPTSFNEQFF
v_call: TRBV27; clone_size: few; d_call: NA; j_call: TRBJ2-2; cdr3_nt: TGTGCCAGCAGTTTGAGAGGGGATCCCGGGGAGCTGTTTTTT; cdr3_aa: CASSLRGDPGELFF
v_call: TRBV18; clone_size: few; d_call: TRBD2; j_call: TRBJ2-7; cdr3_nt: TGTGCCAGCTCACCTCCGACTAGCGGGAGTACTAATTACTTCTACGAGCAGTACTTC; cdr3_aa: CASSPPTSGSTNYFYEQYF
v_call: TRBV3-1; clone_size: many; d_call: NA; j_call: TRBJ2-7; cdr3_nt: TGTGCCAGCAGCAGACGGTCGCCCTACGAGCAGTACTTC; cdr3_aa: CASSRRSPYEQYF
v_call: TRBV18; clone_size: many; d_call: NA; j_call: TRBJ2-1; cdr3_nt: TGTGCCAGCTCACCACCCACAAGGGCCTGCGGCAATGAGCAGTTCTTC; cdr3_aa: CASSPPTRACGNEQFF
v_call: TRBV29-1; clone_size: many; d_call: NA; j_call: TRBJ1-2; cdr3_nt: TGCAGCGTTGGCGGGGAAGCTAACTATGGCTACACCTTC; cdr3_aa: CSVGGEANYGYTF
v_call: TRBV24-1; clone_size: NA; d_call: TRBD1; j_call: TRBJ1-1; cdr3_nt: TGTGCCACCAGTCCGGGACAGGGATGTAACACTGAAGCTTTCTTT; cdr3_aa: CATSPGQGCNTEAFF
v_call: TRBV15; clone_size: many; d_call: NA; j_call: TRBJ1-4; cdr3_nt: TGTGCCACCAGCAGAGATATGCCAGATGAAAAACTGTTTTTT; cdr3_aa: CATSRDMPDEKLFF
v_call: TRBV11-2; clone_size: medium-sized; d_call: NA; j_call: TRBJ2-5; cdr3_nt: TGTGCCAGCAACTCGATGGGACAAGAGACCCAGTACTTC; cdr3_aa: CASNSMGQETQYF
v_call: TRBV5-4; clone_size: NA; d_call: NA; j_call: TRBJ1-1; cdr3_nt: TGTGCCAGCAGCTTGGGGGCCGAAATGAACACTGAAGCTTTCTTT; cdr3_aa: CASSLGAEMNTEAFF
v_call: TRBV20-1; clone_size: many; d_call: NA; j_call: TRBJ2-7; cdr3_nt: TGCAGTGCTAGCGGGGGCAGCTCCTACGAGCAGTACTTC; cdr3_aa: CSASGGSSYEQYF
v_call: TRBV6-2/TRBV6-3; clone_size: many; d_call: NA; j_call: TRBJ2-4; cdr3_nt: TGTGCCAGCAGTCTTGCAGGAGCCAAAAACATTCAGTACTTC; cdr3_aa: CASSLAGAKNIQYF
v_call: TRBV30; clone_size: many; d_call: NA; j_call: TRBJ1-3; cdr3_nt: TGTGCCTGGGGCTCAGGGTCTGGAAACACCATATATTTT; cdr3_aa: CAWGSGSGNTIYF
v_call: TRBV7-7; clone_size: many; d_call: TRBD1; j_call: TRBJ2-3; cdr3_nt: TGTGCTAGCAGCACCGGGACAGGGGGAACGACAGATACGCAGTATTTT; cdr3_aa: CASSTGTGGTTDTQYF
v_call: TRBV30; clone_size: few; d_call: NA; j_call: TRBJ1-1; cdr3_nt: TGTGCCTGGAGGGTGGAGACTGAAGCTTTCTTT; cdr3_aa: CAWRVETEAFF
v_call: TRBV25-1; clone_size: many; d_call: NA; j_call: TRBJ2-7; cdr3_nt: TGTGCCAGTTACAAGCCCAAGTGCTACGAGCAGTACTTC; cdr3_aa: CASYKPKCYEQYF
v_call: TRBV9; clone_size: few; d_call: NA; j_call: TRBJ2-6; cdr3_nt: TGTGCCAGCAGCTCCTACAATCACAAAGGGGCCAACGTCCTGACTTTC; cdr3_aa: CASSSYNHKGANVLTF
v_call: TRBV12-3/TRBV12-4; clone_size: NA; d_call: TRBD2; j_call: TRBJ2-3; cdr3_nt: TGTGCCAGCAGCCCCGGACTAGCGGGAGCCCTGGATACGCAGTATTTT; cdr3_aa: CASSPGLAGALDTQYF
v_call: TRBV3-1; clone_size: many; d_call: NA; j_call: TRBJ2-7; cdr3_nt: TGTGCCAGCAGCCTCGGGGGCCCCTACGAGCAGTACTTC; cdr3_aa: CASSLGGPYEQYF
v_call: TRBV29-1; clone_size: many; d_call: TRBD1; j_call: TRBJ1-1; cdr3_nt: TGCAGCGTTCCAATGACAGGGGCGGTGAACACTGAAGCTTTCTTT; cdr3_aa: CSVPMTGAVNTEAFF
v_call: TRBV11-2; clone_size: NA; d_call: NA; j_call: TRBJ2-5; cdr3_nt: TGTGCCAGCAGCCGCCTGAGGGGGGGGATGGTTTCGACCCAGTACTTC; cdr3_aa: CASSRLRGGMVSTQYF
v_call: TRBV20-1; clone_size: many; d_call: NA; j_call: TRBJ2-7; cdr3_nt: TGCAGTGCTAGTCAGCCGGGACCGTCGTGGTACGAGCAGTACTTC; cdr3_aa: CSASQPGPSWYEQYF